Each of the 11 T cell receptor beta chains below was sequenced from the same sample in a study of monozygotic twins with inflammatory bowel disease. TCRdb reprocessed the 5' RACE reads and reports one entry per CDR3 protein, with no DNA. This sample's table reports around 200,000 distinct CDR3 sequences. Sequencing was performed on blood. These receptors were collected from a human donor with ulcerative colitis or Crohn's disease, or a healthy co-twin of an affected twin (not recorded which).

This chain links TRBV7-8 with TRBJ1-1. The CDR3 runs to 13 residues. The germline V gene has CDR1 SGHVS and CDR2 FQNEAQ. The CDR3 spells CASSHLWDTEAFF.

The chain uses TRBV10-3 and TRBJ1-4; TCRdb reports TRBD1, a call that lacks DNA to check it against. The CDR3 sequence is 14 residues long. Germline V gives CDR1 ENHRY, CDR2 SYGVKD. The CDR3 region is CASATPATNEKLFF.

V and J are TRBV11-2 and TRBJ2-3; TCRdb designates TRBD2, a call that cannot be tested without DNA. CDR1 and CDR2 from the germline V gene are SGHAT and FQNNGV. The CDR3 is made up of 15 amino acids. CDR3 in amino acids: CASSTGTSVTDTQYF.

This chain uses TRBV7-2 with TRBJ2-3; the TRBD1 assignment by TCRdb is unverifiable without DNA. The CDR3 loop spans 15 amino acids. Germline values: CDR1 SGHTA, CDR2 FQGNSA. CDR3 protein: CASSLVGRGKDTQYF.

The V gene is TRBV11-2, the J gene TRBJ2-7; absent DNA, TCRdb's TRBD2 call cannot be checked. This CDR3 spans 16 amino acids. Germline CDR1 SGHAT, CDR2 FQNNGV. CDR3 in amino acids: CASSPASLRGSYEQYF. Looking up the rest from reference TRBV11-2 and TRBJ2-7 gives the full variable domain: EAGVAQSPRYKIIEKRQSVAFWCNPISGHATLYWYQQILGQGPKLLIQFQNNGVVDDSQLPKDRFSAERLKGVDSTLKIQPAKLEDSAVYLCASSPASLRGSYEQYFGPGTRLTVT.

The J gene is TRBJ1-2, the V gene TRBV12-3 or TRBV12-4. The CDR3 is 12 residues long. The CDR3 sequence is CASSLGVTAYTF.

The V call is TRBV5-1, the J call TRBJ1-1; the D call from TCRdb, TRBD1, cannot be confirmed without DNA. Germline V gene sequence: CDR1 SGHRS, CDR2 YFSETQ. The CDR3 runs 14 residues. CDR3 in amino acids: CASRNLGLNTEAFF.

The gene calls are TRBV19 and TRBJ1-5; without DNA, the TCRdb call of TRBD1 cannot be checked. The CDR3 spans 15 residues. Per germline, CDR1 LNHDA and CDR2 SQIVND (reference sequence). CDR3 residues: CASIRGQGSNQPQHF. Full variable domain (missing parts from reference TRBV19 and TRBJ1-5): DGGITQSPKYLFRKEGQNVTLSCEQNLNHDAMYWYRQDPGQGLRLIYYSQIVNDFQKGDIAEGYSVSREKKESFPLTVTSAQKNPTAFYLCASIRGQGSNQPQHFGDGTRLSIL.

The J gene is TRBJ2-3, the V gene TRBV12-3 or TRBV12-4; TCRdb returns TRBD1, unconfirmable since there is no DNA. CDR3 length: 16 residues. The CDR3 loop reads CASSSNARGLTDTQYF.

This chain connects TRBV6-1 to TRBJ2-2; TCRdb designates TRBD1, a call that cannot be tested without DNA. Germline CDR1 and CDR2: MNHNS and SASEGT. This CDR3 is 15 amino acids long. CDR3 in amino acids: CASTARDRTTGELFF.

The V gene is TRBV20-1, the J gene TRBJ2-5; checking the TCRdb D call of TRBD1 is not possible without DNA. Germline V lookup: CDR1 DFQATT, CDR2 SNEGSKA (reference sequence). The CDR3 loop spans 13 amino acids. CDR3 in amino acids: CRVEWGGRETQYF.